This TCR beta chain was identified in a study of cytomegalovirus exposure and HLA in healthy donors. The germline V gene has CDR1 SGHVS and CDR2 FNYEAQ. This CDR3 comprises 18 residues. Trimming took 6 bases from V and 0 from J; bases not matched to a gene: 13. The repertoire was sequenced with immunoSEQ multiplex PCR; TCRdb's copy has only in-frame clones and lacks some. The profile covers 150,000 to 200,000 clones, with 86% appearing a single time and about 1.6% taken by the ten largest. This clonotype originated in a woman aged 18-29 years in good health and CMV-seronegative. The material sequenced was PBMCs. The chain couples TRBV7-6 to TRBJ2-7, with 11 nucleotides matching TRBD2. CDR3 protein: CASSFFSGGEELSYEQYF. DNA of the CDR3: TGTGCCAGCAGTTTTTTTAGCGGGGGGGAGGAACTCTCCTACGAGCAGTACTTC.